The next 7 T cell receptor beta chains were all read from a single sample in a study of breast tumors, draining lymph nodes, adjacent tissues. TCRdb reprocessed the multiplex PCR reads with MiXCR, giving one entry per CDR3 protein. The data show 200,000 to 300,000 distinct CDR3 sequences, around 30% seen once. Axillary draining lymph nodes of breast cancer patients supplied the node samples. The sequenced sample consisted of axillary lymph node tissue. The origin of the receptors is a female donor with breast cancer. Some clones in this sample may be carry-over from other donors' samples.

J is TRBJ2-2 and V is TRBV15; D unresolved. CDR3 length: 16 amino acids. V was shortened by 1 base and J by 5 bases, with 14 bases between the two germline ends. Looked up from germline, CDR1 is LNHNV and CDR2 is YYDKDF (reference sequence). This CDR3 is CATSRASRDRTGELFF. DNA of the CDR3: TGTGCCACCAGCAGAGCCAGCAGAGATCGGACCGGGGAGCTGTTTTTT. The full variable domain, rest sourced from reference TRBV15 and TRBJ2-2, is DAMVIQNPRYQVTQFGKPVTLSCSQTLNHNVMYWYQQKSSQAPKLLFHYYDKDFNNEADTPDNFQSRRPNTSFCFLDIRSPGLGDTAMYLCATSRASRDRTGELFFGEGSRLTVL.

About this clonotype itself: Relative to the germline gene, one junction end is altered; a read error may explain this. In DNA, the CDR3 is TGCAGCGTGAACGTAGGGTTAAGTGGTGGCTACATCTTC. Translation gives CSVNVGLSGGYIF. This chain connects TRBV29-1 to TRBJ1-2; no clear D gene. CDR1 and CDR2 from the germline V gene are SQVTM and ANQGSEA. This CDR3 region has 13 residues. Complete variable domain (other parts from reference TRBV29-1 and TRBJ1-2): SAVISQKPSRDICQRGTSLTIQCQVDSQVTMMFWYRQQPGQSLTLIATANQGSEATYESGFVIDKFPISRPNLTFSTLTVSNMSPEDSSIYLCSVNVGLSGGYIFGSGTRLTVV.

This clonotype was observed a handful of times. The J gene is TRBJ2-1, the V gene TRBV9, with D possibly matching TRBD1 (6 bases). CDR3 size: 17 residues. The ends were cut back, 3 bases at V and 7 bases at J, with 23 bases in the middle. Germline CDR1 is SGDLS and CDR2 is YYNGEE. CDR3 bases: TGTGCCAGCAGCGACGACTTCAGGGGAAGGGTTTCGAATGAGCAGTTCTTC. Residues: CASSDDFRGRVSNEQFF.

This clonotype was observed many times. The chain employs TRBV5-6 and TRBJ2-2, with D possibly being TRBD2 (5 bases). The germline gives CDR1 SGHDT, CDR2 YYEEEE. The ends were cut back, 0 bases at V and 0 bases at J, with 12 bases in the middle. CDR3 length equals 17 residues. CDR3 sequence: CASSLVLDYPNTGELFF. CDR3 coding DNA: TGTGCCAGCAGCTTGGTATTAGACTACCCGAACACCGGGGAGCTGTTTTTT. Full variable domain (outside the CDR3, taken from reference TRBV5-6 and TRBJ2-2): DAGVTQSPTHLIKTRGQQVTLRCSPKSGHDTVSWYQQALGQGPQFIFQYYEEEERQRGNFPDRFSGHQFPNYSSELNVNALLLGDSALYLCASSLVLDYPNTGELFFGEGSRLTVL.

This clonotype has ten or more counts. V gene TRBV2 combines with J gene TRBJ2-5, with TRBD2 matching over 8 bases. Per the germline V gene, CDR1 is SNHLY and CDR2 is FYNNEI. J was trimmed by 5 bases and V by 5 bases; bases with no gene match: 7. The CDR3 runs 14 residues. The CDR3 loop reads CASSNGGLVETQYF. The DNA for the CDR3 is TGTGCCAGCAGTAATGGGGGACTAGTGGAGACCCAGTACTTC.

This clonotype was observed a single time. Just one base apart from a much larger clone, this may be a read error. The rearrangement links TRBV6-5 to TRBJ2-5; possibly TRBD1 for D (6 bases). This CDR3 comprises 13 residues. The germline gives CDR1 MNHEY, CDR2 SVGAGI. The CDR3 DNA sequence: TGTGCCAGCAGTCACCCCAGGGGAGAGACCCGGTACTTC. Its translation: CASSHPRGETRYF.

In regard to this clonotype: Being one base from a much bigger clone, this may be a read error. This CDR3 is CASSFLGQSYEQHF. DNA of the CDR3: TGTGCCAGCAGCTTTTTGGGGCAGTCCTACGAGCAGCACTTC. V usage is TRBV5-4 and J usage is TRBJ2-7; a weak D match, TRBD1 (5 bases). This CDR3 is 14 amino acids long. The germline gives CDR1 SGHNT, CDR2 YYREEE (reference sequence). Based on the CDR3 plus reference TRBV5-4 and TRBJ2-7, the full variable domain is ETGVTQSPTHLIKTRGQQVTLRCSSQSGHNTVSWYQQALGQGPQFIFQYYREEENGRGNFPPRFSGLQFPNYSSELNVNALELDDSALYLCASSFLGQSYEQHFGPGTRLTVT.